A single T cell receptor (beta chain) is shown here with its context. Its antigen is not known. The sample comes from a study of shared clonotypes between healthy human individuals. Study-level background: The study enrolled a couple of women and three men aged 18 to 49.

V lost 7 bases to trimming and J lost 6 bases, with 12 bases between them. Germline-derived CDR1 and CDR2 are MNHEY and SVGAGI. CDR3 length: 13 residues. Study results and caveats: It was expected that sequencing depth would affect clonotype sharing among donors.

Partitioning of CD4+ cells yielded a CD45RA+ naive subset and a CD45RA-negative memory subset. Genomic DNA of every subset was divided equally among multiple immunoSEQ plates. Method: immunoSEQ multiplex PCR; TCRdb's copy keeps in-frame clones and lacks some. The sample has over a million clones; around 82% are singletons. This chain uses TRBV6-5 with TRBJ2-2; the D gene is possibly TRBD2 (5 bases). The specimen was memory CD4+ T cells from PBMCs. The subset here: CD45RA-negative fraction. The origin of this receptor is a man aged 18 to 29 in good health. Some clones in this sample may be carry-over from other donors' samples. The CDR3 loop is CASKIGIAGELFF. For the CDR3, the DNA is TGTGCCAGCAAGATCGGGATCGCCGGGGAGCTGTTTTTT.